One and the same sample provided the 26 T cell receptor beta chains below, sequenced in a study of identical twins. TCRdb fed the 5' RACE reads into MiXCR, producing one record per CDR3 protein. The data show under 400,000 distinct CDR3 sequences, approximately 10% seen once. Sequencing was done on a sample of naive T cells sorted from blood. Receptors were obtained from a woman between 45 and 65 years old in good health.

The chain is built from TRBV29-1 and TRBJ1-1; D unclear. Germline assignment: CDR1 SQVTM and CDR2 ANQGSEA. The CDR3 loop spans 13 amino acids. V lost 1 base and J 10 bases, leaving 16 bases between the germline ends. CDR3: CSVEGEGAAGAFF. CDR3 sequence (DNA): TGCAGCGTTGAAGGGGAGGGTGCGGCGGGAGCTTTCTTT. Looking up the rest from reference TRBV29-1 and TRBJ1-1 gives the full variable domain: SAVISQKPSRDICQRGTSLTIQCQVDSQVTMMFWYRQQPGQSLTLIATANQGSEATYESGFVIDKFPISRPNLTFSTLTVSNMSPEDSSIYLCSVEGEGAAGAFFGQGTRLTVV.

The chain joins TRBV20-1 to TRBJ2-3; D is uncertain. CDR3 length: 14 amino acids. Trimming left V 0 bases short and J 5 bases short, with 12 bases between. The germline CDR1 and CDR2 sequences are DFQATT and SNEGSKA (reference sequence). The CDR3 DNA reads TGCAGTGCTAGAGACTTAAGTGTCCTAGATACGCAGTATTTT. This gives the protein CSARDLSVLDTQYF.

This rearrangement joins TRBV2 to TRBJ2-1, with 10 bases matching TRBD1. V shed 4 bases and J 9 bases; nucleotides not matched to a gene: 9. Germline V lookup: CDR1 SNHLY, CDR2 FYNNEI. This CDR3 region has 15 residues. CDR3: CASSAPGQGKGEQFF. The CDR3 bases are TGTGCCAGCAGTGCTCCGGGACAGGGGAAGGGTGAGCAGTTCTTC.

This clonotype was picked up many times. V and J are TRBV4-1 and TRBJ2-3; no reliable D call. Germline V CDR1 and CDR2: MGHRA, YSYEKL. V lost 1 base and J lost 6, with 8 bases in between. The CDR3 is 13 amino acids. Written as DNA, the CDR3 is TGCGCCAGCAGCCAAGGGGTATGGGATACGCAGTATTTT. Translating it yields CASSQGVWDTQYF.

As to this clonotype: One end of the junction fails to match germline, which may point to a read error. The chain has TRBV29-1 and TRBJ2-2, with 7 bases identical to TRBD1. The CDR3 runs to 14 residues. Germline V gene sequence: CDR1 SQVTM, CDR2 ANQGSEA. CDR3 sequence reads: CSVSGQASTRELFF. The DNA of the CDR3 is TGCAGCGTTTCCGGACAGGCCTCCACCAGGGAGCTGTTTTTT.

The rearrangement uses TRBV5-1 and TRBJ2-6; D tentatively reads TRBD1 or TRBD2 (5 bases each). The V and J ends lost 3 bases and 2 bases respectively, with 12 bases between them. This CDR3 spans 16 amino acids. Germline assignment: CDR1 SGHRS and CDR2 YFSETQ. The CDR3 sequence is CASSSRRTPGANVLTF. The DNA for the CDR3 is TGCGCCAGCAGCTCCAGGAGGACACCTGGGGCCAACGTCCTGACTTTC.

This clonotype was observed at least ten times. V usage is TRBV29-1 and J usage is TRBJ1-4; D remains ambiguous. With 7 bases removed from V and 7 bases from J, the gap between germline ends came to 10 bases. Germline V CDR1 and CDR2: SQVTM, ANQGSEA. This CDR3 region has 11 residues. CDR3 in amino acids: CSAALGEKLFF. The CDR3 coding sequence is TGCAGCGCCGCCTTGGGTGAAAAACTGTTTTTT.

The rearrangement joins TRBV7-9 to TRBJ2-7; the D gene is possibly TRBD2 (6 bases). Germline V gives CDR1 SEHNR, CDR2 FQNEAQ (reference sequence). The CDR3 totals 15 residues. Between the trimmed V and J ends, which lost 2 bases and 7 bases, there was a span of 18 bases. The CDR3 region has the DNA TGTGCCAGCAGCTTACCCGGGAGTTCATTTGTGGAGCAGTACTTC. Protein sequence: CASSLPGSSFVEQYF.

The chain combines TRBV7-6 with TRBJ2-1; D may correspond to TRBD1 or TRBD2 (6 bases each). The CDR3 totals 15 residues. From germline, CDR1 is SGHVS and CDR2 FNYEAQ. The V gene lost 1 base and the J gene lost 7 bases, with 14 bases spanning the gap. In nucleotides, the CDR3 is TGTGCCAGCAGCTTAGGGCAGGGGAGGTTAAATGAGCAGTTCTTC. It is translated as CASSLGQGRLNEQFF. Looking up the rest from reference TRBV7-6 and TRBJ2-1 gives the full variable domain: GAGVSQSPRYKVTKRGQDVALRCDPISGHVSLYWYRQALGQGPEFLTYFNYEAQQDKSGLPNDRFSAERPEGSISTLTIQRTEQRDSAMYRCASSLGQGRLNEQFFGPGTRLTVL.

This clonotype has a handful of counts. The chain links TRBV20-1 to TRBJ2-2; no firm D call. The V end lost 3 bases, the J end lost 1 base, and 3 bases lay between the germline ends. Germline V gene lookup returns CDR1 DFQATT and CDR2 SNEGSKA (reference sequence). This CDR3 spans 12 amino acids. DNA for the CDR3: TGCAGTGCTAGTAAGAACACCGGGGAGCTGTTTTTT. Its translation is CSASKNTGELFF.

This clonotype was seen many times. This chain uses TRBV12-3 or TRBV12-4 with TRBJ2-1; TRBD2 matches 10 bases. V lost 5 bases, J lost 3 bases, and 4 bases stayed unmatched. The CDR3 spans 15 residues. The chain's CDR3 is CASSVSGRDYNEQFF. The CDR3 coding sequence is TGTGCCAGCAGTGTAAGCGGGAGGGACTACAATGAGCAGTTCTTC.

This clonotype was seen more than once but under ten times. This chain links TRBV6-1 with TRBJ2-7; 7 nucleotides line up with TRBD1. From germline, CDR1 is MNHNS and CDR2 SASEGT. Unmatched junction bases numbered 8, after V lost 5 bases and J lost 7 bases. The CDR3 contains 13 residues. The CDR3 protein is CASSYSAGGEQYV. DNA for the CDR3: TGTGCCAGCAGTTACTCCGCAGGGGGTGAGCAGTACGTC.

This clonotype was counted many times. CDR3 protein: CASSLEASGISEQYF. The CDR3 DNA is TGCGCCAGCAGCTTGGAGGCTAGCGGGATTAGCGAGCAGTACTTC. V gene TRBV5-1 combines with J gene TRBJ2-7; 9 bases map to TRBD2. J lost 6 bases, V lost 0 bases, and 7 bases had no gene match. Germline V gene sequence: CDR1 SGHRS, CDR2 YFSETQ. The length of the CDR3 is 15 residues.

This clonotype was observed a handful of times. This rearrangement joins TRBV6-6 to TRBJ1-2; TRBD1 aligns across 9 bases. The CDR3 loop spans 11 amino acids. Germline V lookup: CDR1 MNHNY, CDR2 SVGAGI (reference sequence). This chain's CDR3 is CACGQGNGYTF. The DNA of the CDR3 is TGTGCTTGCGGACAGGGGAATGGCTACACCTTC.

At least ten counts were recorded for this clonotype. The chain carries TRBV6-5 and TRBJ2-7; tentative D call: TRBD2 (7 bases). The CDR3 covers 15 residues. CDR1 is MNHEY, CDR2 SVGAGI, per germline. Trimming took 7 bases from V and 2 from J, leaving 18 bases between them. The CDR3 region is CASTPLGGGTYEQYF. As DNA, the CDR3 is TGTGCCAGCACTCCCCTAGGGGGGGGAACCTACGAGCAGTACTTC.

Details on this clonotype: A much more abundant neighbour one base away suggests this may be a read error. The chain combines TRBV6-6 with TRBJ2-5, with D perhaps TRBD2 (5 bases). Germline assignment: CDR1 MNHNY and CDR2 SVGAGI (reference sequence). The length of the CDR3 is 12 residues. CDR3: CVSRRAQETQYF. The DNA for the CDR3 is TGTGTCAGCAGGCGGGCCCAAGAGACCCAGTACTTC.

This clonotype was counted ten times or more. This rearrangement joins TRBV24-1 to TRBJ2-3; TRBD2 matches at 11 bases. The J segment lost 0 bases and the V segment lost 4 bases, leaving 2 bases of the junction unmatched. Germline-derived CDR1 and CDR2 are KGHDR and SFDVKD. This CDR3 has 16 amino acids. CDR3: CATSDRTSGSTDTQYF. The CDR3 DNA is TGTGCCACCAGTGACCGGACTAGCGGGAGCACAGATACGCAGTATTTT.

This clonotype was seen at least ten times. Sequence at one end of the junction differs from germline and may be a read error. The V gene is TRBV12-3 or TRBV12-4, the J gene TRBJ1-3; the D gene is possibly TRBD1 (6 bases). The CDR3 is 14 residues long. The CDR3 DNA sequence: TGTGCCAGCAGCCCCAAAAGGGACACCCGACCTCTGGATTTT. This codes for CASSPKRDTRPLDF.

This chain joins TRBV19 and TRBJ2-4; unclear D gene. Per the germline V gene, CDR1 is LNHDA and CDR2 is SQIVND (reference sequence). This CDR3 spans 12 amino acids. Trimming stripped 5 bases from V and 7 bases from J, with 9 bases between. In nucleotides, the CDR3 is TGTGCCAGTAGTTTTATCGAGAACATTCAGTACTTC. It codes for CASSFIENIQYF.

V and J are TRBV30 and TRBJ2-4; 7 bases line up with TRBD2. The CDR3 has 15 amino acids. The ends lost 0 bases at V and 8 bases at J; junction bases unmatched: 10. Germline lookup yields CDR1 GTSNPN and CDR2 SVGIG (reference sequence). The CDR3 sequence is CAWSVGGSGPDIQYF. DNA for the CDR3: TGTGCCTGGAGTGTAGGCGGGAGCGGCCCAGACATTCAGTACTTC. The whole variable domain, remainder taken from reference TRBV30 and TRBJ2-4, is SQTIHQWPATLVQPVGSPLSLECTVEGTSNPNLYWYRQAAGRGLQLLFYSVGIGQISSEVPQNLSASRPQDRQFILSSKKLLLSDSGFYLCAWSVGGSGPDIQYFGAGTRLSVL.

The J gene is TRBJ1-5, the V gene TRBV15; no definite D call. This CDR3 region has 13 residues. With 5 bases removed from V and 6 bases from J, the gap between germline ends came to 11 bases. Germline loops: CDR1 LNHNV, CDR2 YYDKDF (reference sequence). CDR3 residues: CATSPDSGQPQHF. The CDR3 DNA reads as TGTGCCACCAGCCCCGACTCGGGTCAGCCCCAGCATTTT.

This clonotype was observed at least ten times. The rearrangement joins TRBV29-1 to TRBJ2-2; D is unresolved. There are 14 residues in the CDR3. Trimming left V 6 bases short and J 6 bases short, with 17 bases between. Germline loops: CDR1 SQVTM, CDR2 ANQGSEA. The DNA for the CDR3 is TGCAGCGTGGCCGTGGCGTCGGGTGCCGGGGAGCTGTTTTTT. Translation: CSVAVASGAGELFF.

This clonotype was seen repeatedly, ten times or more. V and J are TRBV10-2 and TRBJ2-1; 13 positions agree with TRBD2. Germline lookup yields CDR1 WSHSY and CDR2 SAAADI. CDR3 length: 15 residues. Trimming cost V 6 bases and J 9 bases; bases outside gene matches: 8. This chain's CDR3 is CASSAGLAGSGEQFF. DNA of the CDR3: TGCGCCAGCAGCGCGGGACTAGCGGGGTCGGGTGAGCAGTTCTTC.

This clonotype was seen repeatedly, ten times or more. This chain links TRBV20-1 with TRBJ2-3; no clear D. The CDR3 is 14 residues long. V lost 3 bases to trimming and J lost 2 bases, with 12 bases between them. The germline gives CDR1 DFQATT, CDR2 SNEGSKA (reference sequence). The CDR3 spells CSARGSRITDTQYF. CDR3 coding DNA: TGCAGTGCTAGGGGGTCTCGGATCACAGATACGCAGTATTTT.

This clonotype was detected many times. The gene calls are TRBV15 and TRBJ2-2, with a tentative D call TRBD2 (5 bases). Germline V CDR1 and CDR2: LNHNV, YYDKDF (reference sequence). V was trimmed by 1 base and J by 6 bases, leaving 12 bases between them. The CDR3 consists of 15 residues. DNA of the CDR3: TGTGCCACCAGCAGAGTGCCTAGCTTTTCCGGGGAGCTGTTTTTT. Translated, it gives CATSRVPSFSGELFF. Full variable domain (outside the CDR3, taken from reference TRBV15 and TRBJ2-2): DAMVIQNPRYQVTQFGKPVTLSCSQTLNHNVMYWYQQKSSQAPKLLFHYYDKDFNNEADTPDNFQSRRPNTSFCFLDIRSPGLGDTAMYLCATSRVPSFSGELFFGEGSRLTVL.

This clonotype appeared a few times. This sequence joins TRBV4-1 and TRBJ2-1, with D unresolved. The CDR3 is made up of 16 amino acids. Germline V gene lookup returns CDR1 MGHRA and CDR2 YSYEKL. Trimming stripped 0 bases from V and 0 bases from J, with 9 bases between. CDR3 DNA: TGCGCCAGCAGCCAAGATCGGCTCCCCTCCTACAATGAGCAGTTCTTC. Translating gives CASSQDRLPSYNEQFF.